A single sample is the source of the 25 T cell receptor beta chains below, sequenced in a study of CD8+ T cells in alopecia areata. Investigators isolated RNA and reverse transcribed it into cDNA to act as the sequencing template. The assay was immunoSEQ multiplex PCR, and TCRdb's table has in-frame clones only and misses some. Of hundreds of thousands of clones in the sample, 35% to 40% were seen once. The sample's treatment: oral pan-JAK inhibitor, 5-10 mg twice daily. The source was CD4+ T cells sorted from blood, collected at approximately week 30, from a patient treated with tofacitinib. These receptors all stem from a human donor with alopecia areata.

In its sample, this clone was seen a few times. The chain links TRBV25-1 to TRBJ1-1, with D possibly matching TRBD1 (6 bases). There are 15 residues in the CDR3. V gave up 3 bases and J gave up 0 bases, with 11 bases separating them. Germline loops: CDR1 MGHDK, CDR2 SYGVNS. CDR3 sequence: CASSDWTAMNTEAFF. The CDR3 nucleotides read TGTGCCAGCAGTGACTGGACAGCAATGAACACTGAAGCTTTCTTT.

There are a few counts of this clone. The chain links TRBV5-1 to TRBJ2-1; D is uncertain. There are 15 residues in the CDR3. The germline V gene encodes CDR1 SGHRS and CDR2 YFSETQ. V lost 0 bases to trimming and J lost 0 bases, with 7 bases between them. The CDR3 sequence is CASSLARSSYNEQFF. The CDR3 DNA follows: TGCGCCAGCAGCTTGGCCAGGAGCTCCTACAATGAGCAGTTCTTC.

In this sample, this clone turned up a few times. The chain links TRBV7-9 to TRBJ2-1; D possibly corresponds to TRBD2 (5 bases). The CDR3 loop spans 13 amino acids. CDR1 is SEHNR, CDR2 FQNEAQ, per germline (reference sequence). V lost 3 bases to trimming and J lost 11 bases, with 14 bases between them. The CDR3 DNA follows: TGTGCCAGCAGCTTGATGATAGCGCCTAAGCAGTTCTTC. It is translated as CASSLMIAPKQFF.

This rearrangement joins TRBV19 to TRBJ1-2; D may be TRBD1 (6 bases). The CDR3 length is 12 residues. CDR1 and CDR2 (germline): LNHDA, SQIVND (reference sequence). The V end lost 8 bases, the J end lost 8 bases, and 15 bases lay between the germline ends. Here the CDR3 reads CASSRGAVGYTF. For the CDR3, the DNA is TGTGCCAGTTCCCGGGGGGCTGTCGGCTACACCTTC. The entire variable domain, with the rest obtained from reference TRBV19 and TRBJ1-2, is as follows: DGGITQSPKYLFRKEGQNVTLSCEQNLNHDAMYWYRQDPGQGLRLIYYSQIVNDFQKGDIAEGYSVSREKKESFPLTVTSAQKNPTAFYLCASSRGAVGYTFGSGTRLTVV.

The V call is TRBV30, the J call TRBJ2-5; 7 positions agree with TRBD1. The J call may be wrong; the DNA end is better matched by TRBJ2-7. There are 13 residues in the CDR3. Germline CDR1 and CDR2: GTSNPN and SVGIG (reference sequence). The CDR3 spells CASTREQGYEQYF. The CDR3 nucleotides are TGTGCCTCCACAAGAGAACAGGGGTACGAGCAGTACTTC.

This rearrangement joins TRBV9 to TRBJ1-6; D possibly corresponds to TRBD1 (6 bases). CDR3 length: 16 amino acids. Germline V gene data show CDR1 as SGDLS and CDR2 as YYNGEE. V lost 3 bases, J lost 0 bases, and 10 bases lay in between. This CDR3 is CASSAGQSSYNSPLHF. The CDR3 DNA sequence: TGTGCCAGCAGCGCAGGACAGAGCTCCTATAATTCACCCCTCCACTTT. The full variable domain, with the rest looked up from reference TRBV9 and TRBJ1-6, is DSGVTQTPKHLITATGQRVTLRCSPRSGDLSVYWYQQSLDQGLQFLIQYYNGEERAKGNILERFSAQQFPDLHSELNLSSLELGDSALYFCASSAGQSSYNSPLHFGNGTRLTVT.

The chain uses TRBV7-9 and TRBJ2-4; D not resolved. Germline-derived CDR1 and CDR2 are SEHNR and FQNEAQ (reference sequence). V was shortened by 4 bases and J by 7 bases, with 8 bases between the two germline ends. This CDR3 is built from 12 residues. CDR3 loop: CASSSAGNIQYF. The CDR3 region has the DNA TGTGCCAGCAGCTCAGCCGGGAACATTCAGTACTTC.

The sample holds one count of this clone. The chain recombines TRBV19 with TRBJ2-5; D possibly corresponds to TRBD2 (5 bases). Trimming cost V 3 bases and J 4 bases, with 9 bases left between them. The CDR3 consists of 13 residues. Germline values: CDR1 LNHDA, CDR2 SQIVND (reference sequence). CDR3 region: CASSILARETQYF. The DNA for the CDR3 is TGTGCCAGTAGTATCCTAGCACGAGAGACCCAGTACTTC.

The J gene is TRBJ1-1, the V gene TRBV11-2, with D hard to call. CDR1 and CDR2 (germline): SGHAT, FQNNGV. V lost 3 bases, J lost 1 base, and 6 bases lay in between. This CDR3 has 13 amino acids. The CDR3, as DNA: TGTGCCAGCAGCTTCGGGGAGAACACTGAAGCTTTCTTT. This gives the protein CASSFGENTEAFF.

The rearrangement links TRBV27 to TRBJ1-1; D unresolved. The V gene's germline CDR1 is MNHEY and CDR2 SMNVEV (reference sequence). Trimming shortened V by 8 bases and J by 2 bases, and 18 bases separated the two germline ends. The CDR3 length is 15 residues. CDR3 sequence: CASQSLSRPNTEAFF. The CDR3 DNA sequence: TGTGCCAGCCAGTCCCTATCAAGACCAAACACTGAAGCTTTCTTT.

As to this clone: Other DNA sequences in the same sample also yield this CDR3. V is TRBV29-1 and J is TRBJ1-5; D not certain. The CDR3 spans 12 residues. V lost 0 bases and J lost 6, with 6 bases in between. Germline CDR1 reads SQVTM; CDR2 reads ANQGSEA. The CDR3 loop reads CSVEDPGQPQHF. The CDR3 DNA reads TGCAGCGTTGAAGATCCTGGTCAGCCCCAGCATTTT. Full variable domain (missing parts from reference TRBV29-1 and TRBJ1-5): SAVISQKPSRDICQRGTSLTIQCQVDSQVTMMFWYRQQPGQSLTLIATANQGSEATYESGFVIDKFPISRPNLTFSTLTVSNMSPEDSSIYLCSVEDPGQPQHFGDGTRLSIL.

V is TRBV9 and J is TRBJ2-5; D possibly corresponds to TRBD2 (6 bases). The germline V and J ends were trimmed by 1 base and 1 base, with 14 bases remaining between them. This CDR3 region has 16 residues. CDR1 SGDLS and CDR2 YYNGEE come from the germline V gene. The CDR3 loop reads CASSVSSGSGQETQYF. The CDR3 DNA reads as TGTGCCAGCAGCGTATCGAGCGGGTCCGGCCAAGAGACCCAGTACTTC.

The chain is built from TRBV30 and TRBJ2-7, with 8 bases matching TRBD1. V lost 3 bases, J lost 4 bases, and 5 bases stayed unmatched. The germline CDR1 and CDR2 sequences are GTSNPN and SVGIG (reference sequence). The CDR3 consists of 13 residues. CDR3 residues: CAWSRGLLYEQYF. For the CDR3, the DNA is TGTGCCTGGAGCAGGGGGCTTCTGTACGAGCAGTACTTC. Full variable domain (rest looked up from reference TRBV30 and TRBJ2-7): SQTIHQWPATLVQPVGSPLSLECTVEGTSNPNLYWYRQAAGRGLQLLFYSVGIGQISSEVPQNLSASRPQDRQFILSSKKLLLSDSGFYLCAWSRGLLYEQYFGPGTRLTVT.

This chain uses TRBV30 with TRBJ2-4, with a tentative D call TRBD2 (6 bases). Deletions cut 1 base from V and 2 bases from J, with 12 bases between. The germline CDR1 and CDR2 sequences are GTSNPN and SVGIG (reference sequence). This CDR3 spans 15 amino acids. The CDR3 region is CAWSGRVRPKNIQYF. CDR3 DNA sequence: TGTGCCTGGAGTGGGAGGGTACGACCCAAAAACATTCAGTACTTC.

This clone was counted a few times. The chain employs TRBV5-1 and TRBJ2-1; TRBD1 matches at 7 bases. Trimming at V came to 7 bases and at J to 5 bases, leaving 9 bases not matched to a gene. The germline V gene encodes CDR1 SGHRS and CDR2 YFSETQ. This CDR3 region has 14 residues. CDR3: CASSKTGRDNEQFF. In DNA form, the CDR3 reads TGCGCCAGCTCCAAGACAGGGAGAGACAATGAGCAGTTCTTC. Drawing the rest from reference TRBV5-1 and TRBJ2-1, the complete variable domain is KAGVTQTPRYLIKTRGQQVTLSCSPISGHRSVSWYQQTPGQGLQFLFEYFSETQRNKGNFPGRFSGRQFSNSRSEMNVSTLELGDSALYLCASSKTGRDNEQFFGPGTRLTVL.

The J gene is TRBJ2-4, the V gene TRBV15; TRBD2 agrees at 7 bases. V lost 5 bases to trimming and J lost 0 bases; unmatched junction nucleotides: 13. From germline, CDR1 is LNHNV and CDR2 YYDKDF (reference sequence). This CDR3 spans 18 amino acids. The CDR3 spells CATSSPGEGGKAKNIQYF. CDR3 coding DNA: TGTGCCACCAGCTCCCCGGGAGAGGGAGGGAAAGCCAAAAACATTCAGTACTTC.

The rearrangement uses TRBV29-1 and TRBJ2-3; D gene unclear. The CDR3 has 13 amino acids. CDR1 and CDR2 from the germline V gene are SQVTM and ANQGSEA. The V end lost 1 base, the J end lost 0 bases, and 5 bases lay between the germline ends. CDR3 bases: TGCAGCGTTGAAGGGCGGAGCACAGATACGCAGTATTTT. This translates into CSVEGRSTDTQYF.

The chain is built from TRBV18 and TRBJ1-6; TRBD1 matches 7 bases. Trimming took 4 bases from V and 7 from J; bases not matched to a gene: 7. This CDR3 region has 15 residues. CDR1 and CDR2 from the germline V gene are KGHSH and LQKENI. The CDR3: CASSRDSSANSPLHF. DNA of the CDR3: TGTGCCAGCTCACGGGACAGCTCGGCGAATTCACCCCTCCACTTT.

This chain connects TRBV30 to TRBJ1-4, with TRBD1 matching 7 bases. V gave up 2 bases and J gave up 5 bases; unmatched junction bases: 11. The CDR3 is 16 amino acids. CDR1 and CDR2 from the germline V gene are GTSNPN and SVGIG (reference sequence). This CDR3 reads CAWSSRQGFLNEKLFF. The CDR3 nucleotides read TGTGCCTGGAGTTCCCGACAGGGTTTTTTAAATGAAAAACTGTTTTTT.

This sequence joins TRBV30 and TRBJ1-2, with D perhaps matching TRBD1 (6 bases). Germline V gives CDR1 GTSNPN, CDR2 SVGIG (reference sequence). V was shortened by 3 bases and J by 8 bases, with 16 bases between the two germline ends. The CDR3 has 13 residues. CDR3 in DNA: TGTGCCTGGAGCCAAGGGGGGAGCCGGGGCTACACCTTC. Protein product: CAWSQGGSRGYTF. The full variable domain, rest sourced from reference TRBV30 and TRBJ1-2, is SQTIHQWPATLVQPVGSPLSLECTVEGTSNPNLYWYRQAAGRGLQLLFYSVGIGQISSEVPQNLSASRPQDRQFILSSKKLLLSDSGFYLCAWSQGGSRGYTFGSGTRLTVV.

The genes are TRBV19 and TRBJ2-3; TRBD2 is a possible D gene (5 bases). CDR3 length: 15 residues. With 3 bases removed from V and 0 bases from J, the gap between germline ends came to 10 bases. The V gene's germline CDR1 is LNHDA and CDR2 SQIVND (reference sequence). The DNA of the CDR3 is TGTGCCAGTAGTATTAGCGTAACTAGCACAGATACGCAGTATTTT. Translation: CASSISVTSTDTQYF.

The CDR3 loop is CASSSFTSGIYEQYF. In nucleotides, the CDR3 is TGTGCCAGCAGCTCGTTCACTAGCGGGATCTACGAGCAGTACTTC. The chain couples TRBV6-5 to TRBJ2-7; 10 bases agree with TRBD2. Per the germline V gene, CDR1 is MNHEY and CDR2 is SVGAGI. This CDR3 region has 15 residues. The J segment lost 3 bases and the V segment lost 6 bases, leaving 8 bases of the junction unmatched.

The V and J genes are TRBV29-1 and TRBJ2-3; 9 nucleotides line up with TRBD2. The CDR3 consists of 13 residues. CDR1 SQVTM and CDR2 ANQGSEA come from the germline V gene. V dropped 6 bases and J dropped 4; count of bases not matched to a gene: 5. Here the CDR3 reads CSVSSGVADTQYF. In DNA, the CDR3 is TGCAGCGTCTCTAGCGGGGTAGCAGATACGCAGTATTTT.

The chain is built from TRBV7-9 and TRBJ2-7; 8 nucleotides line up with TRBD1. The J segment lost 4 bases and the V segment lost 4 bases, leaving 6 bases of the junction unmatched. This CDR3 region has 14 residues. CDR1 and CDR2 from the germline V gene are SEHNR and FQNEAQ (reference sequence). CDR3 DNA sequence: TGTGCCAGCAGCTCATACAGGGGGAGGTACGAGCAGTACTTC. Its translation is CASSSYRGRYEQYF.

V usage is TRBV6-5 and J usage is TRBJ1-2; maybe TRBD1 (5 bases). The V gene's germline CDR1 is MNHEY and CDR2 SVGAGI. This CDR3 is 13 amino acids long. Trimming stripped 6 bases from V and 8 bases from J, with 16 bases between. CDR3 in amino acids: CASRQRTPGGYTF. The CDR3 region has the DNA TGTGCCAGCAGACAACGGACACCCGGGGGCTACACCTTC.